The 28 T cell receptor beta chains below were found in one sample sequenced in a study of OX40 agonist ivuxolimab in advanced cancers. Library prep was done by the immunoSEQ multiplex PCR assay. Drawn from immuneACCESS, this table holds only the in-frame rearrangements with V and J called that TCRdb kept. Clones are partly lost; checked studies trace under half to an unresolved V gene and leave the rest unexplained. The sample table lists approximately 60,000 clones, approximately 84% of them with a count of one. The top ten clones comprise roughly 2.3% of the sample. Sequenced material: CD4+ or CD8+ T cells sorted from blood, taken in a trial of the OX40 agonist ivuxolimab. The source of these receptors is an adult with an advanced solid tumor such as melanoma, head and neck, liver or kidney cancer.

V usage is TRBV6-5 and J usage is TRBJ2-3; the match to TRBD1 covers 8 bases. The CDR3 length is 15 residues. The ends lost 10 bases at V and 0 bases at J; junction bases unmatched: 9. Germline CDR1 MNHEY, CDR2 SVGAGI. The CDR3 here is CATRARDRSTDTQYF. The DNA for the CDR3 is TGTGCCACCCGAGCCCGGGACAGGAGCACAGATACGCAGTATTTT.

The chain uses TRBV4-3 and TRBJ1-4, with 7 bases fitting TRBD1. The J segment lost 3 bases and the V segment lost 2 bases, leaving 9 bases of the junction unmatched. This CDR3 region has 17 residues. CDR1 is LGHNA and CDR2 is YSLEER in the germline V gene. This chain's CDR3 is CASSQWFWGTANEKLFF. The CDR3 nucleotides are TGCGCCAGCAGCCAATGGTTCTGGGGGACAGCTAATGAAAAACTGTTTTTT.

CDR3 nucleotides: TGCGCCAGCAGACCCTCCCCGGGACAGAGCTCCTACGAGCAGTACTTC. Its protein product is CASRPSPGQSSYEQYF. The chain couples TRBV5-1 to TRBJ2-7; TRBD1 aligns across 7 bases. Losses at the gene ends were 5 bases for V and 0 bases for J; bases not matched to a gene: 11. Per germline, CDR1 SGHRS and CDR2 YFSETQ. The CDR3 has 16 residues.

The chain combines TRBV18 with TRBJ1-1; TRBD1 is a possible D gene (5 bases). This CDR3 comprises 13 residues. Germline-derived CDR1 and CDR2 are KGHSH and LQKENI. V dropped 7 bases and J dropped 1 base, with 10 bases sitting between them. The CDR3 region is CASYRGQNTEAFF. DNA of the CDR3: TGTGCCAGCTATCGGGGCCAGAACACTGAAGCTTTCTTT.

This chain joins TRBV5-1 and TRBJ2-4, with 8 bases matching TRBD1. Trimming removed 1 base from V and 0 bases from J; junction bases left unmatched: 6. There are 17 residues in the CDR3. The germline gives CDR1 SGHRS, CDR2 YFSETQ. CDR3 residues: CASSLYRDRGAKNIQYF. The DNA for the CDR3 is TGCGCCAGCAGCTTGTACCGAGACAGGGGAGCCAAAAACATTCAGTACTTC.

This clone appeared a few times. The gene calls are TRBV6-1 and TRBJ1-4, with D possibly TRBD1 on 6 matching bases. Germline V gives CDR1 MNHNS, CDR2 SASEGT. This CDR3 contains 13 residues. Trimming cost V 11 bases and J 5 bases, with 15 bases left between them. CDR3: CAGSQGSNEKLFF. The CDR3 DNA reads TGTGCCGGGTCACAGGGTAGCAATGAAAAACTGTTTTTT.

This clone was counted only a few times. The chain joins TRBV5-4 to TRBJ1-2, with 8 bases identical to TRBD1. J was trimmed by 2 bases and V by 3 bases; bases with no gene match: 3. Germline CDR1 SGHNT, CDR2 YYREEE (reference sequence). This CDR3 spans 14 amino acids. This chain's CDR3 is CASSSRTGNYGYTF. In nucleotides, the CDR3 is TGTGCCAGCAGCTCCAGGACAGGGAACTATGGCTACACCTTC.

The chain links TRBV9 to TRBJ2-7, with no clear D. Germline values: CDR1 SGDLS, CDR2 YYNGEE. Deletions cut 1 base from V and 0 bases from J, with 8 bases between. The CDR3 runs to 14 residues. The CDR3 DNA sequence: TGTGCCAGCAGCGTAACTACCGACTCCTACGAGCAGTACTTC. Translated: CASSVTTDSYEQYF.

This chain uses TRBV5-4 with TRBJ2-2, with 11 bases fitting TRBD1. Trimming took 7 bases from V and 3 from J; bases not matched to a gene: 5. The germline CDR1 and CDR2 sequences are SGHNT and YYREEE (reference sequence). This CDR3 is built from 15 residues. The CDR3 DNA reads as TGTGCCAGCCGCGGGGACAGGGGGTACACCGGGGAGCTGTTTTTT. It translates to CASRGDRGYTGELFF.

The gene calls are TRBV7-2 and TRBJ1-1; no definite D call. V gave up 0 bases and J gave up 2 bases, with 10 bases separating them. CDR3 length: 15 amino acids. Germline CDR1 and CDR2: SGHTA and FQGNSA. The CDR3 loop is CASSLAGKGNTEAFF. The DNA of the CDR3 is TGTGCCAGCAGCTTAGCTGGGAAAGGAAACACTGAAGCTTTCTTT.

This clone was seen a single time. This chain joins TRBV7-9 and TRBJ1-4; D is uncertain. V shed 5 bases and J shed 0 bases, with 10 bases lying between them. The V gene's germline CDR1 is SEHNR and CDR2 FQNEAQ (reference sequence). This CDR3 region has 15 residues. The CDR3 here is CASSQQLATNEKLFF. The CDR3 DNA follows: TGTGCCAGCAGCCAACAGCTTGCAACTAATGAAAAACTGTTTTTT.

This rearrangement joins TRBV7-9 to TRBJ2-3, with 8 bases matching TRBD1. The length of the CDR3 is 15 residues. Losses at the gene ends were 5 bases for V and 4 bases for J; bases not matched to a gene: 8. Germline V gives CDR1 SEHNR, CDR2 FQNEAQ (reference sequence). The CDR3 DNA reads as TGTGCCAGCAGCCTCACCAGGGGGCGCGCAGATACGCAGTATTTT. Its translation is CASSLTRGRADTQYF.

The chain links TRBV11-2 to TRBJ2-1; the match to TRBD1 covers 9 bases. The CDR3 spans 15 residues. From germline, CDR1 is SGHAT and CDR2 FQNNGV. Losses at the gene ends were 3 bases for V and 3 bases for J; bases not matched to a gene: 3. This CDR3 reads CASSLGTGNYNEQFF. The CDR3 DNA reads as TGTGCCAGCAGCTTGGGGACAGGGAACTACAATGAGCAGTTCTTC.

This rearrangement joins TRBV11-3 to TRBJ2-2; a possible D gene is TRBD2 (5 bases). CDR1 is SGHNT and CDR2 is YENEEA in the germline V gene. V was clipped by 1 base and J by 3 bases, with 9 bases between them. This CDR3 is 15 amino acids long. DNA for the CDR3: TGTGCCAGCAGCTTAGGCCTAGCCGACACCGGGGAGCTGTTTTTT. Protein product: CASSLGLADTGELFF.

V usage is TRBV28 and J usage is TRBJ1-5; 10 nucleotides align to TRBD1. V dropped 4 bases and J dropped 7; count of bases not matched to a gene: 7. CDR1 MDHEN and CDR2 SYDVKM come from the germline V gene. The CDR3 has 15 residues. CDR3: CASSSAGTGEQPQHF. DNA of the CDR3: TGTGCCAGCAGTTCCGCCGGGACAGGGGAGCAGCCCCAGCATTTT. Using reference TRBV28 and TRBJ1-5 for the parts outside the CDR3, the full variable domain is DVKVTQSSRYLVKRTGEKVFLECVQDMDHENMFWYRQDPGLGLRLIYFSYDVKMKEKGDIPEGYSVSREKKERFSLILESASTNQTSMYLCASSSAGTGEQPQHFGDGTRLSIL.

This clone was detected only a few times. The chain links TRBV27 to TRBJ2-4; 7 bases are shared with TRBD2. Germline CDR1 is MNHEY and CDR2 is SMNVEV (reference sequence). The CDR3 contains 16 residues. V shed 7 bases, J shed 2 bases, and the junction held 11 bases outside the gene matches. CDR3 sequence: CASTPGGRGSKNIQYF. The CDR3 DNA follows: TGTGCCAGCACTCCTGGCGGGAGAGGATCCAAAAACATTCAGTACTTC.

The chain combines TRBV11-2 with TRBJ2-7, with TRBD2 as a possible D gene (7 bases). CDR1 and CDR2 from the germline V gene are SGHAT and FQNNGV. Trimming pared 4 bases from V and 2 bases from J, leaving 18 bases between. The CDR3 consists of 16 residues. The CDR3 loop is CASSSLLGGGPYEQYF. The CDR3 DNA reads TGTGCCAGCAGCTCCCTCCTGGGGGGGGGCCCCTACGAGCAGTACTTC.

The rearrangement links TRBV29-1 to TRBJ1-1; D might be TRBD1 (6 bases). Deletions cut 4 bases from V and 11 bases from J, with 23 bases between. Germline CDR1 and CDR2: SQVTM and ANQGSEA. The CDR3 loop spans 14 amino acids. The CDR3 DNA follows: TGCAGCGTTGGTCCTGGTGGGGGCGCGGGTGTCGCTTTCTTT. Translated: CSVGPGGGAGVAFF.

This clone showed up just once. The chain has TRBV2 and TRBJ1-5; D not certain. V gave up 1 base and J gave up 0 bases, with 10 bases separating them. The CDR3 length is 16 residues. The germline gives CDR1 SNHLY, CDR2 FYNNEI. CDR3 nucleotide sequence: TGTGCCAGCAGTGAAGAGACCGCTTATAGCAATCAGCCCCAGCATTTT. It specifies CASSEETAYSNQPQHF.

This clone was seen a handful of times. The chain recombines TRBV7-9 with TRBJ2-5, with 10 positions matching TRBD1. The CDR3 sequence is 15 residues long. V lost 8 bases, J lost 4 bases, and 10 bases stayed unmatched. Germline V gene data show CDR1 as SEHNR and CDR2 as FQNEAQ (reference sequence). Here the CDR3 DNA reads TGTGCCAGCCTAGCAGACAGGGGGCGAGGAGAGACCCAGTACTTC. It encodes CASLADRGRGETQYF.

V and J are TRBV2 and TRBJ1-2, with TRBD1 matching 7 bases. V was clipped by 5 bases and J by 3 bases; unmatched bases: 3. The CDR3 consists of 13 residues. CDR1 is SNHLY and CDR2 is FYNNEI in the germline V gene. CDR3 in amino acids: CASSNRGDYGYTF. The CDR3 nucleotides are TGTGCCAGCAGTAACAGGGGAGACTATGGCTACACCTTC.

The chain couples TRBV18 to TRBJ2-2; 8 nucleotides align to TRBD1. CDR1 KGHSH and CDR2 LQKENI come from the germline V gene. The CDR3 is made up of 13 amino acids. Losses at the gene ends were 7 bases for V and 10 bases for J; bases not matched to a gene: 8. The DNA for the CDR3 is TGTGCCAGCTGCACCGACAGGGGAGCGGAGCTGTTTTTT. This gives the protein CASCTDRGAELFF.

The chain combines TRBV4-3 with TRBJ2-6; tentative D call: TRBD1 (6 bases). Germline CDR1 is LGHNA and CDR2 is YSLEER. V gave up 2 bases and J gave up 2 bases, with 16 bases separating them. The CDR3 has 18 residues. CDR3 bases: TGCGCCAGCAGCCAAATAAGAACAGGGAAAGCTGGGGCCAACGTCCTGACTTTC. It specifies CASSQIRTGKAGANVLTF.

The chain employs TRBV5-1 and TRBJ2-1; the D is unclear. In germline, CDR1 is SGHRS, CDR2 YFSETQ. With 2 bases removed from V and 4 bases from J, the gap between germline ends came to 7 bases. The CDR3 has 13 residues. This CDR3 reads CASSFSLYNEQFF. DNA of the CDR3: TGCGCCAGCAGCTTCAGTCTTTACAATGAGCAGTTCTTC.

The genes are TRBV9 and TRBJ2-1; D ambiguous. CDR1 SGDLS and CDR2 YYNGEE come from the germline V gene. This CDR3 is built from 12 residues. Trimming removed 3 bases at V and 3 bases at J, with 4 bases between. CDR3 DNA: TGTGCCAGCAGCGGAAACTACAATGAGCAGTTCTTC. Amino acids: CASSGNYNEQFF.

This chain connects TRBV7-6 to TRBJ2-1; D unresolved. The length of the CDR3 is 14 residues. V lost 7 bases and J 6 bases, leaving 16 bases between the germline ends. Per the germline V gene, CDR1 is SGHVS and CDR2 is FNYEAQ. The DNA of the CDR3 is TGTGCCAGCACGGAGACAAGGCAATCCAATGAGCAGTTCTTC. Translated, it gives CASTETRQSNEQFF.

This clone was counted a few times. The J gene is TRBJ1-1, the V gene TRBV30; D remains unclear. Germline V gene lookup returns CDR1 GTSNPN and CDR2 SVGIG (reference sequence). The CDR3 spans 11 residues. Trimming removed 0 bases at V and 10 bases at J, with 9 bases between. The CDR3 sequence is CAWSVSGSAFF. Here the CDR3 DNA reads TGTGCCTGGAGTGTATCTGGGTCAGCTTTCTTT.

This clone rates as medium-sized. The V gene is TRBV19, the J gene TRBJ1-1; D is undetermined. The germline CDR1 and CDR2 sequences are LNHDA and SQIVND (reference sequence). This CDR3 has 15 residues. Deletions cut 5 bases from V and 8 bases from J, with 21 bases between. CDR3 amino acids: CASSPISRWYGEAFF. The CDR3 bases are TGTGCCAGTAGTCCAATCTCCAGGTGGTATGGAGAAGCTTTCTTT.